The 25 T cell receptor beta chains below come from one sample, sequenced in a study of T cells in Graves' hyperthyroidism and ophthalmopathy. RNA transcripts served as the template for amplifying TCR beta CDR3 regions. An initial round of RT-PCR targeting the TCR CDR3 relied on the HTBI primer set. Via MiXCR, TCRdb re-called the multiplex PCR reads, giving one row per CDR3 protein. The repertoire holds 550,000 to 600,000 distinct CDR3 sequences, with 14% as singletons. Sequenced material: blood. These receptor sequences come from a woman in her late teens or twenties with Graves' ophthalmopathy.

This clonotype was seen a few times. The chain joins TRBV27 to TRBJ1-1; D ambiguous. The germline V gene has CDR1 MNHEY and CDR2 SMNVEV (reference sequence). Trimming took 4 bases from V and 5 from J, leaving 11 bases between them. This CDR3 comprises 13 residues. The CDR3 reads CASSSYSATEAFF. CDR3 nucleotides: TGTGCCAGCAGTTCTTACTCCGCTACTGAAGCTTTCTTT.

About this clonotype itself: A much larger clone lies one base from this, so it may be a read error. V gene TRBV12-3 or TRBV12-4 combines with J gene TRBJ1-1; no clear D gene. The CDR3 runs 13 residues. CDR3 sequence (DNA): TGTGCCAGCAGCTTGCATCGTGGCACTGGAGCTTTCTTT. It specifies CASSLHRGTGAFF.

Points on this clonotype: A much larger clone lies one base from this, so it may be a read error. The chain carries TRBV20-1 and TRBJ2-5, with D unresolved. Per germline, CDR1 DFQATT and CDR2 SNEGSKA (reference sequence). There are 13 residues in the CDR3. The CDR3 nucleotides read TGCAGTGCTAGAGATCTATTCGAAGAGACCCAGTGCTTC. Protein: CSARDLFEETQCF.

This clonotype has only a few counts. V and J are TRBV28 and TRBJ2-5, with D tentatively TRBD2 (7 bases). Germline loops: CDR1 MDHEN, CDR2 SYDVKM. Trimming shortened V by 6 bases and J by 1 base, and 9 bases separated the two germline ends. CDR3 length equals 13 residues. The CDR3 here is CASRRGLQETQYF. The CDR3 nucleotides are TGTGCCAGCAGGCGGGGGCTCCAAGAGACCCAGTACTTC.

The sample holds many counts of this clonotype. CDR3 residues: CASSLVSGPNYEQYF. DNA for the CDR3: TGCGCCAGCAGCTTGGTCTCGGGCCCAAACTACGAGCAGTACTTC. The V and J genes are TRBV5-1 and TRBJ2-7, with D uncertain. Deletions cut 0 bases from V and 3 bases from J, with 13 bases between. This CDR3 region has 15 residues. The germline CDR1 and CDR2 sequences are SGHRS and YFSETQ.

This clonotype was seen at least ten times. The chain couples TRBV6-1 to TRBJ1-4; 8 bases align to TRBD1. With V trimmed by 7 bases and J by 6 bases, 7 bases remained unmatched. CDR3 length: 14 residues. Germline CDR1 is MNHNS and CDR2 is SASEGT. The DNA of the CDR3 is TGTGCCAGCACCCAGGACAGGGTTTATGAAAAACTGTTTTTT. It is translated as CASTQDRVYEKLFF.

This clonotype was seen repeatedly, ten times or more. V gene TRBV19 combines with J gene TRBJ1-1; tentatively, D is TRBD1 (6 bases). The CDR3 has 15 amino acids. Germline loops: CDR1 LNHDA, CDR2 SQIVND (reference sequence). Trimming removed 4 bases at V and 1 base at J, with 13 bases between. The CDR3 sequence: CASSKPGTPNTEAFF. Written as DNA, the CDR3 is TGTGCCAGTAGTAAACCAGGGACACCGAACACTGAAGCTTTCTTT. Together with reference TRBV19 and TRBJ1-1, the CDR3 gives the full variable domain: DGGITQSPKYLFRKEGQNVTLSCEQNLNHDAMYWYRQDPGQGLRLIYYSQIVNDFQKGDIAEGYSVSREKKESFPLTVTSAQKNPTAFYLCASSKPGTPNTEAFFGQGTRLTVV.

The J gene is TRBJ2-2, the V gene TRBV6-4; D possibly corresponds to TRBD2 (5 bases). Germline V CDR1 and CDR2: MRHNA, SNTAGT. The germline V and J ends were trimmed by 7 bases and 1 base, with 13 bases remaining between them. The CDR3 runs 15 residues. DNA for the CDR3: TGTGCCAGCACGCCGGCGGGCTGGAACACCGGGGAGCTGTTTTTT. Protein: CASTPAGWNTGELFF.

In this sample, this clonotype turned up many times. This chain uses TRBV3-1 with TRBJ2-1; D gene unclear. CDR3 length equals 15 residues. V lost 0 bases to trimming and J lost 0 bases, with 6 bases between them. Germline assignment: CDR1 LGHDT and CDR2 YNNKEL (reference sequence). The CDR3 bases are TGTGCCAGCAGCCAAGAGGCCAGCTCCTACAATGAGCAGTTCTTC. Encoded protein: CASSQEASSYNEQFF.

This clonotype has ten or more counts. This chain joins TRBV6-1 and TRBJ1-5; 9 bases line up with TRBD1. The germline V gene has CDR1 MNHNS and CDR2 SASEGT. V trimming: 6 bases; J trimming: 1 base; junction bases outside the gene matches: 7. The CDR3 consists of 16 residues. For the CDR3, the DNA is TGTGCCAGCAGAAGAAGACAGGGGGAGAGCAATCAGCCCCAGCATTTT. Encoded protein: CASRRRQGESNQPQHF.

This clonotype was counted ten times or more. The chain couples TRBV6-5 to TRBJ2-7; the D gene is possibly TRBD1 (5 bases). V was pared by 0 bases and J by 1 base, with 7 bases between. This CDR3 is 14 amino acids long. Germline-derived CDR1 and CDR2 are MNHEY and SVGAGI. The CDR3 region has the DNA TGTGCCAGCAGTTACTCGACAGTATCCTACGAGCAGTACTTC. Protein product: CASSYSTVSYEQYF.

In this sample, this clonotype turned up many times. The chain uses TRBV27 and TRBJ2-7; 12 bases line up with TRBD2. Per the germline V gene, CDR1 is MNHEY and CDR2 is SMNVEV (reference sequence). The CDR3 runs 15 residues. V shed 3 bases, J shed 5 bases, and the junction held 5 bases outside the gene matches. In nucleotides, the CDR3 is TGTGCCAGCAGTTTTCGGACTAGCGGGAACAACGAGCAGTACTTC. Residues: CASSFRTSGNNEQYF.

This clonotype came up many times. This rearrangement joins TRBV30 to TRBJ1-1; D might be TRBD1 (6 bases). Germline V CDR1 and CDR2: GTSNPN, SVGIG (reference sequence). V gave up 3 bases and J gave up 11 bases, with 16 bases separating them. The CDR3 runs 12 residues. The CDR3 DNA reads as TGTGCCTGGAGCGATGCAGGGGACATCGCTTTCTTT. Protein product: CAWSDAGDIAFF.

This clonotype appeared many times. The chain has TRBV15 and TRBJ1-5; 9 nucleotides align to TRBD1. The CDR3 consists of 15 residues. J was trimmed by 5 bases and V by 2 bases; bases with no gene match: 4. Germline V gene lookup returns CDR1 LNHNV and CDR2 YYDKDF (reference sequence). The CDR3 loop reads CATSRLGQGHQPQHF. DNA for the CDR3: TGTGCCACCAGCAGACTAGGACAGGGGCATCAGCCCCAGCATTTT.

This clonotype was observed at least ten times. For the CDR3, the DNA is TGTGCCAGCTCACACCGGGACAAAAACACTGAAGCTTTCTTT. As protein: CASSHRDKNTEAFF. The chain uses TRBV18 and TRBJ1-1; D may be TRBD1 (6 bases). The germline CDR1 and CDR2 sequences are KGHSH and LQKENI. The V end was cut by 4 bases, the J end by 2 bases, with 11 bases between. CDR3 size: 14 residues. The full variable domain, with the rest looked up from reference TRBV18 and TRBJ1-1, is NAGVMQNPRHLVRRRGQEARLRCSPMKGHSHVYWYRQLPEEGLKFMVYLQKENIIDESGMPKERFSAEFPKEGPSILRIQQVVRGDSAAYFCASSHRDKNTEAFFGQGTRLTVV.

This clonotype has a handful of counts. The chain employs TRBV5-1 and TRBJ2-1; D not certain. Trimming stripped 3 bases from V and 12 bases from J, with 13 bases between. The V gene's germline CDR1 is SGHRS and CDR2 YFSETQ. The CDR3 is made up of 12 amino acids. Here the CDR3 reads CASSYSWAGQFF. CDR3 bases: TGCGCCAGCAGCTACAGTTGGGCTGGGCAGTTCTTC.

This clonotype was recorded many times. This chain joins TRBV7-2 and TRBJ1-1, with 10 bases lining up with TRBD1. The CDR3 totals 17 residues. Looked up from germline, CDR1 is SGHTA and CDR2 is FQGNSA. Trimming removed 7 bases from V and 1 base from J; junction bases left unmatched: 12. The CDR3 spells CASTLGGGQGENTEAFF. The CDR3 DNA sequence: TGTGCCAGCACCCTGGGGGGTGGACAGGGGGAGAACACTGAAGCTTTCTTT.

A word on this clonotype: This sequence may be a read error, since a much larger clone differs from it by one base. This sequence joins TRBV27 and TRBJ1-1, with D perhaps matching TRBD1 (5 bases). Per the germline V gene, CDR1 is MNHEY and CDR2 is SMNVEV (reference sequence). The CDR3 sequence is 13 residues long. The CDR3 spells CAGSIGEDTEAFF. CDR3 in DNA: TGTGCCGGCAGTATAGGGGAGGACACTGAAGCTTTCTTT.

This clonotype appeared once. The CDR3 spells CASRLQGPGLAGNTGELFF. The DNA of the CDR3 is TGTGCCAGCAGGCTCCAGGGCCCGGGACTAGCGGGAAACACCGGGGAGCTGTTTTTT. The chain uses TRBV27 and TRBJ2-2, with TRBD2 identical over 13 bases. Germline V CDR1 and CDR2: MNHEY, SMNVEV (reference sequence). This CDR3 comprises 19 residues. Losses at the gene ends were 6 bases for V and 2 bases for J; bases not matched to a gene: 12.

This clonotype occurred many times. The chain joins TRBV28 to TRBJ2-7; tentatively, D is TRBD1 (7 bases). The CDR3 has 18 amino acids. Germline CDR1 is MDHEN and CDR2 is SYDVKM. Trimming cost V 5 bases and J 2 bases, with 25 bases left between them. The CDR3, as DNA: TGTGCCAGCAGTACGGGTCTAGGGGGCGCGGGAAGCCCCTACGAGCAGTACTTC. Its translation is CASSTGLGGAGSPYEQYF.

This clonotype was picked up many times. The chain links TRBV2 to TRBJ2-3; 9 nucleotides match TRBD1. CDR1 and CDR2 (germline): SNHLY, FYNNEI. This CDR3 contains 13 residues. V lost 5 bases and J lost 5; bases outside the gene matches: 2. The DNA for the CDR3 is TGTGCCAGCAGTCCGGGACAGGGAGATACGCAGTATTTT. Protein sequence: CASSPGQGDTQYF.

This clonotype was seen a handful of times. The rearrangement joins TRBV27 to TRBJ2-3; tentatively, D is TRBD2 (5 bases). The germline gives CDR1 MNHEY, CDR2 SMNVEV (reference sequence). V was clipped by 3 bases and J by 10 bases, with 11 bases between them. The CDR3 sequence is 12 residues long. CDR3 nucleotide sequence: TGTGCCAGCAGTTTCCGAGGGCGGGCGCAGTATTTT. It yields the protein CASSFRGRAQYF.

This clonotype was seen repeatedly, ten times or more. This rearrangement joins TRBV30 to TRBJ1-4, with no clear D. V was cut by 0 bases and J by 7 bases, with 12 bases left in between. The CDR3 loop spans 14 amino acids. The V gene's germline CDR1 is GTSNPN and CDR2 SVGIG (reference sequence). The CDR3 region is CAWSVGGLSEKLFF. The DNA for the CDR3 is TGTGCCTGGAGTGTAGGCGGGCTGAGTGAAAAACTGTTTTTT.

In its sample, this clonotype was seen many times. The J gene is TRBJ2-7, the V gene TRBV27, with 13 bases fitting TRBD2. Germline lookup yields CDR1 MNHEY and CDR2 SMNVEV (reference sequence). This CDR3 comprises 15 residues. V trimming: 2 bases; J trimming: 4 bases; junction bases outside the gene matches: 2. The CDR3 DNA follows: TGTGCCAGCAGTTTAATGGGACTAGCGGGGTACGAGCAGTACTTC. Translated, it gives CASSLMGLAGYEQYF.

This clonotype showed up many times. The chain is built from TRBV28 and TRBJ2-7, with a possible D match to TRBD2 (6 bases). This CDR3 has 12 residues. Trimming left V 6 bases short and J 3 bases short, with 9 bases between. Germline V CDR1 and CDR2: MDHEN, SYDVKM. This CDR3 is CASRRGLYEQYF. CDR3 in DNA: TGTGCCAGCAGGAGGGGACTCTACGAGCAGTACTTC.